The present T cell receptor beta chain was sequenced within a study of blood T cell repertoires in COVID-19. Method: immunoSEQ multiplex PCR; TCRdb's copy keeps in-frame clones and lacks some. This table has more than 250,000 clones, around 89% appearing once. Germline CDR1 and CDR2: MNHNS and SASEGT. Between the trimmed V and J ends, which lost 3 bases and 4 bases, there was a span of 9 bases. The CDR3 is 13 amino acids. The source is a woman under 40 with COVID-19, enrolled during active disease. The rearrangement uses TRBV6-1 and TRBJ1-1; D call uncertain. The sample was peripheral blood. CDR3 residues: CASSDEGVTEAFF. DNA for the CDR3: TGTGCCAGCAGTGATGAGGGTGTCACTGAAGCTTTCTTT.